Listed here are 16 T cell receptor beta chains from one sample, sequenced in a study of human T cells and chemical hapten exposure. MiXCR, run by TCRdb on the 5' RACE reads, gives a single entry per CDR3 protein. Of about 140,000 distinct CDR3 sequences detected, about 4.3% appear once; the ten largest clones hold around 1.4%. Extraction yielded total RNA from whole blood (unfractionated). These receptors all stem from a female donor in good health.

This clonotype occurred many times. The DNA is left out, because the CDR3 cannot be placed on it with certainty; the CDR3 is given as TCRdb lists it. The chain uses TRBV27 and TRBJ1-6; the D call TRBD1 from the table was never checked on the DNA. The germline V gene has CDR1 MNHEY and CDR2 SMNVEV (reference sequence). The CDR3 region is 14 residues in length, termini included. The CDR3 sequence is CASSFGEGGSPLHF.

In this sample, this clonotype turned up many times. The gene calls are TRBV11-2 and TRBJ2-1; TRBD1 aligns across 9 bases. The germline V gene has CDR1 SGHAT and CDR2 FQNNGV. Unmatched junction bases numbered 9, after V lost 8 bases and J lost 4 bases. This CDR3 is built from 15 residues. The CDR3 nucleotides are TGTGCCAGCTCCCTGACAGGGGGGGTTTACAATGAGCAGTTCTTC. It is translated as CASSLTGGVYNEQFF.

Only a few counts were recorded for this clonotype. This chain links TRBV12-3 or TRBV12-4 with TRBJ1-4, with a possible D match to TRBD1 (6 bases). This CDR3 has 14 residues. V lost 4 bases and J 6 bases, leaving 12 bases between the germline ends. The CDR3, as DNA: TGTGCCAGCAGTTCGAGCAGGGGTTATGAAAAACTGTTTTTT. Protein sequence: CASSSSRGYEKLFF.

This clonotype showed up just a few times. The CDR3 loop is CASSPRRSFYGYTF. The CDR3 DNA sequence: TGTGCCAGCAGCCCCCGGCGGTCTTTCTATGGCTACACCTTC. The rearrangement joins TRBV3-1 to TRBJ1-2; D is uncertain. Germline V gene sequence: CDR1 LGHDT, CDR2 YNNKEL (reference sequence). Deletions cut 4 bases from V and 4 bases from J, with 13 bases between. CDR3 length: 14 amino acids. The full variable domain, completed using reference TRBV3-1 and TRBJ1-2, is DTAVSQTPKYLVTQMGNDKSIKCEQNLGHDTMYWYKQDSKKFLKIMFSYNNKELIINETVPNRFSPKSPDKAHLNLHINSLELGDSAVYFCASSPRRSFYGYTFGSGTRLTVV.

The table lists this clonotype with many counts. The chain uses TRBV29-1 and TRBJ2-7, with TRBD1 as a possible D gene (6 bases). Germline V gene data show CDR1 as SQVTM and CDR2 as ANQGSEA. V lost 4 bases and J lost 0, with 19 bases in between. This CDR3 has 16 residues. CDR3 in DNA: TGCAGCGTTGGACAGGTCACTACCAAAAGCTCCTACGAGCAGTACTTC. Protein product: CSVGQVTTKSSYEQYF.

The gene calls are TRBV20-1 and TRBJ2-3; D is uncertain. This CDR3 has 15 residues. V was trimmed by 3 bases and J by 5 bases, leaving 18 bases between them. The germline CDR1 and CDR2 sequences are DFQATT and SNEGSKA (reference sequence). The chain's CDR3 is CSASYLLSGRDTQYF. CDR3 nucleotides: TGCAGTGCTAGTTATCTGCTTTCTGGTAGAGATACGCAGTATTTT.

This clonotype was picked up many times. V usage is TRBV6-5 and J usage is TRBJ2-2; D uncertain. This CDR3 contains 15 residues. Between the trimmed V and J ends, which lost 2 bases and 6 bases, there was a span of 13 bases. The germline gives CDR1 MNHEY, CDR2 SVGAGI. The CDR3 is CASSYRPEAAGELFF. CDR3 DNA: TGTGCCAGCAGTTACCGCCCAGAGGCGGCCGGGGAGCTGTTTTTT.

This clonotype was found many times. V and J are TRBV12-3 or TRBV12-4 and TRBJ2-3; TRBD1 agrees at 9 bases. The CDR3 extends over 13 amino acids. V was pared by 6 bases and J by 4 bases, with 2 bases of the junction left unmatched. This CDR3 reads CASRGQGADTQYF. The CDR3 DNA is TGTGCCAGCAGGGGACAGGGCGCAGATACGCAGTATTTT.

The chain uses TRBV2 and TRBJ2-3; D is undetermined. V was cut by 5 bases and J by 1 base, with 10 bases left in between. Per the germline V gene, CDR1 is SNHLY and CDR2 is FYNNEI. The CDR3 loop spans 14 amino acids. The CDR3 bases are TGTGCCAGCAGTTTAGCCTTTGGCACAGATACGCAGTATTTT. Translated: CASSLAFGTDTQYF.

This clonotype has ten or more counts. It is unclear where the CDR3 begins or ends on the DNA, so no DNA is shown, and the CDR3 is as TCRdb lists it. J is TRBJ1-5 and V is TRBV7-8; the D call TRBD1 from the table was never checked on the DNA. Germline loops: CDR1 SGHVS, CDR2 FQNEAQ. Ends included, the CDR3 has 14 residues. This CDR3 reads CASSLQQGSAPAFF.

This clonotype was detected many times. This chain links TRBV7-8 with TRBJ2-3; TRBD1 agrees at 9 bases. Trimming took 5 bases from V and 0 from J; bases not matched to a gene: 6. This CDR3 has 16 residues. Germline V gives CDR1 SGHVS, CDR2 FQNEAQ. The CDR3 sequence: CASSRRTGVSTDTQYF. In DNA, the CDR3 is TGTGCCAGCAGCCGACGGACAGGGGTTAGCACAGATACGCAGTATTTT. The variable domain in full, completed from reference TRBV7-8 and TRBJ2-3, reads GAGVSQSPRYKVAKRGQDVALRCDPISGHVSLFWYQQALGQGPEFLTYFQNEAQLDKSGLPSDRFFAERPEGSVSTLKIQRTQQEDSAVYLCASSRRTGVSTDTQYFGPGTRLTVL.

This clonotype was found many times. In DNA, the CDR3 is TGCAGTGCTAGAGACCCGACAGGGGGCAAAAAAAACATTCAGTACTTC. Its translation is CSARDPTGGKKNIQYF. This chain links TRBV20-1 with TRBJ2-4; 10 bases are shared with TRBD1. Germline V gene data show CDR1 as DFQATT and CDR2 as SNEGSKA (reference sequence). The CDR3 totals 16 residues. Trimming cost V 0 bases and J 4 bases; bases outside gene matches: 6.

DNA of the CDR3: TGTGCCAGCAGTCCCCTCCTAAGGGGTTCTTGGTCTGAAGCTTTCTTT. The encoded protein is CASSPLLRGSWSEAFF. This chain uses TRBV12-3 or TRBV12-4 with TRBJ1-1; possible D gene TRBD1, 5 bases. Trimming cost V 5 bases and J 6 bases, with 22 bases left between them. This CDR3 spans 16 amino acids.

This clonotype was counted only a few times. The chain combines TRBV9 with TRBJ1-1; tentative D call: TRBD1 (5 bases). The V gene lost 2 bases and the J gene lost 4 bases, with 12 bases spanning the gap. The CDR3 has 14 residues. The V gene's germline CDR1 is SGDLS and CDR2 YYNGEE. CDR3 in amino acids: CASSVGGSGTEAFF. The CDR3 DNA sequence: TGTGCCAGCAGCGTTGGGGGGAGCGGCACTGAAGCTTTCTTT. Using reference TRBV9 and TRBJ1-1 for the parts outside the CDR3, the full variable domain is DSGVTQTPKHLITATGQRVTLRCSPRSGDLSVYWYQQSLDQGLQFLIQYYNGEERAKGNILERFSAQQFPDLHSELNLSSLELGDSALYFCASSVGGSGTEAFFGQGTRLTVV.

This clonotype came up many times. The rearrangement uses TRBV5-6 and TRBJ1-2; perhaps TRBD1 as D (6 bases). The CDR3 is 15 residues long. Germline values: CDR1 SGHDT, CDR2 YYEEEE. The V gene lost 0 bases and the J gene lost 4 bases, with 13 bases spanning the gap. CDR3 loop: CASSLVDRNGYGYTF. The CDR3, as DNA: TGTGCCAGCAGCTTGGTCGACAGGAATGGCTATGGCTACACCTTC.

CDR3 in DNA: TGTGCCAGCAGTCCCCGGGACAAACGTCGTTCACCCCTCCACTTT. Amino acid sequence: CASSPRDKRRSPLHF. This chain links TRBV25-1 with TRBJ1-6; D is possibly TRBD1 (6 bases). Germline assignment: CDR1 MGHDK and CDR2 SYGVNS. The V end was cut by 5 bases, the J end by 9 bases, with 17 bases between. The CDR3 loop spans 15 amino acids.